This TCR beta chain was recovered during a study of beta chain features in type 1 diabetes. Of the isolated RNA, all was reverse transcribed, and so the sequenced material was expressed TCRB transcripts. Here immunoSEQ multiplex PCR was the method, and the copy in TCRdb shows in-frame clones only, minus some. The sample holds about 120,000 clones; about a sixth are singletons and the top ten take about 2.5%. Sorted cells reached over 95% purity in every population. Study-level points and caveats: More deletions and fewer insertions at VDJ junctions were seen in type 1 diabetes patients. Shortening that was moderate but significant affected the TCRB CDR3s of Type 1 diabetes patients in all four CD4+ subsets.

To note about this clone: What it recognizes is unknown.

The TCR was taken from a man aged 30 to 39 with type 1 diabetes. What was sequenced was central memory CD4+ T cells from blood.

The CDR3 is CASRRTGASYNEQFF. As DNA, the CDR3 is TGTGCCAGCAGAAGAACAGGGGCCTCCTACAATGAGCAGTTCTTC. The rearrangement links TRBV11-3 to TRBJ2-1; 7 bases map to TRBD1. CDR3 length: 15 amino acids. V lost 6 bases and J lost 0; bases outside the gene matches: 5. Germline V lookup: CDR1 SGHNT, CDR2 YENEEA.